These 18 T cell receptor beta chains originate from one sample sequenced in a study of Ad26.COV2.S vaccination and SARS-CoV-2 variants (TCRdb year 2021). The treatment or condition label of this sample denotes: 19 received Ad26.COV2.S at low or high dose, single or two shots; roughly 5 received placebo; per-sample allocation not given. Repertoires of vaccine and placebo recipients were sequenced from samples taken on day 63 after the first injection. Preparation of the library involved the immunoSEQ multiplex PCR assay. The table comes from immuneACCESS by way of TCRdb, which keeps in-frame sequences with V and J called. Part of the clones is missing from these tables; in studies checked, under half for an unresolved V gene and the rest for unknown reasons. The sample table records fewer than 400,000 clones; roughly 90% of these occur just once. The ten top clones hold around 5.5% of the sample.

The sequences come from peripheral blood, collected in a trial of Ad26.COV2.S vaccine versus placebo. Receptors originate from a person between 18 and 65 years old who received the Ad26.COV2.S COVID-19 vaccine or a placebo.

This clone showed up just once. This rearrangement joins TRBV6-5 to TRBJ1-5; a possible D gene is TRBD1 (5 bases). The CDR3 covers 16 residues. Germline lookup yields CDR1 MNHEY and CDR2 SVGAGI. V was cut by 2 bases and J by 6 bases, with 17 bases left in between. The CDR3 loop is CASSYAAQGSGQPQHF. The CDR3 DNA follows: TGTGCCAGCAGTTACGCGGCCCAGGGTTCAGGTCAGCCCCAGCATTTT.

The rearrangement joins TRBV18 to TRBJ2-6; 8 bases map to TRBD1. This CDR3 region has 18 residues. Unmatched junction bases numbered 5, after V lost 0 bases and J lost 1 base. Per the germline V gene, CDR1 is KGHSH and CDR2 is LQKENI. The DNA of the CDR3 is TGTGCCAGCTCACCACCGGGACAGGTACTTTCTGGGGCCAACGTCCTGACTTTC. This sequence encodes CASSPPGQVLSGANVLTF.

The rearrangement uses TRBV9 and TRBJ1-1; D is unresolved. Germline V gives CDR1 SGDLS, CDR2 YYNGEE. Trimming removed 1 base from V and 3 bases from J, with 7 bases in between. This CDR3 has 13 residues. In DNA, the CDR3 is TGTGCCAGCAGCGTATCTAGGGACACTGAAGCTTTCTTT. Its protein product is CASSVSRDTEAFF.

The genes are TRBV6-2 or TRBV6-3 and TRBJ1-1; a possible D gene is TRBD1 (5 bases). V shed 4 bases and J shed 4 bases, with 16 bases lying between them. Germline CDR1 is MNHEY and CDR2 is SVGEGT. CDR3 length equals 15 residues. The CDR3 region is CASSSHAGGRTEAFF. The CDR3 DNA sequence: TGTGCCAGCAGTTCCCACGCCGGGGGACGCACTGAAGCTTTCTTT.

The chain has TRBV27 and TRBJ2-1; TRBD1 aligns across 8 bases. CDR1 is MNHEY and CDR2 is SMNVEV in the germline V gene (reference sequence). The V and J ends lost 6 bases and 1 base, in that order; junction bases with no gene match: 5. The CDR3 extends over 15 amino acids. CDR3 protein: CASRAGQGSYNEQFF. The DNA of the CDR3 is TGTGCCAGCAGGGCTGGACAGGGATCCTACAATGAGCAGTTCTTC.

The rearrangement joins TRBV11-2 to TRBJ1-3; D not resolved. CDR1 is SGHAT and CDR2 is FQNNGV in the germline V gene. Trimming shortened V by 6 bases and J by 0 bases, and 6 bases separated the two germline ends. The CDR3 totals 13 residues. CDR3 nucleotide sequence: TGTGCCAGCAGTCCAATCTCTGGAAACACCATATATTTT. Protein product: CASSPISGNTIYF.

The CDR3 DNA is TGTGCCAGCAGTTACTCAGAGGTAACGAACACTGAAGCTTTCTTT. Translation: CASSYSEVTNTEAFF. This chain joins TRBV6-5 and TRBJ1-1, with unresolved D. V lost 0 bases, J lost 1 base, and 9 bases lay in between. Per germline, CDR1 MNHEY and CDR2 SVGAGI. The CDR3 is 15 residues long.

V and J are TRBV7-2 and TRBJ2-7, with 9 bases that match TRBD2. Germline V gene lookup returns CDR1 SGHTA and CDR2 FQGNSA. The CDR3 extends over 15 amino acids. After removal of 0 bases from V and 3 bases from J, the junction contained 3 bases not matched to a gene. CDR3 sequence (DNA): TGTGCCAGCAGCTTAGCGGGCGGGGGGGACTACGAGCAGTACTTC. Protein sequence: CASSLAGGGDYEQYF. Full variable domain (rest looked up from reference TRBV7-2 and TRBJ2-7): GAGVSQSPSNKVTEKGKDVELRCDPISGHTALYWYRQSLGQGLEFLIYFQGNSAPDKSGLPSDRFSAERTGGSVSTLTIQRTQQEDSAVYLCASSLAGGGDYEQYFGPGTRLTVT.

The chain uses TRBV7-2 and TRBJ2-5; D is perhaps TRBD2 (6 bases). This CDR3 has 15 amino acids. The V gene lost 1 base and the J gene lost 2 bases, with 11 bases spanning the gap. The germline V gene encodes CDR1 SGHTA and CDR2 FQGNSA. CDR3 residues: CASSLGAGLQETQYF. CDR3 bases: TGTGCCAGCAGCTTAGGGGCGGGGCTACAAGAGACCCAGTACTTC.

This chain links TRBV7-9 with TRBJ2-3, with TRBD2 identical over 12 bases. J lost 5 bases, V lost 0 bases, and 6 bases had no gene match. The CDR3 is 17 amino acids. Germline CDR1 SEHNR, CDR2 FQNEAQ (reference sequence). The CDR3 DNA sequence: TGTGCCAGCAGCTTAGCGACTAGCGGGAGTGGGGTAGATACGCAGTATTTT. It is translated as CASSLATSGSGVDTQYF. The variable domain in full, with the rest retrieved from reference TRBV7-9 and TRBJ2-3, is DTGVSQNPRHKITKRGQNVTFRCDPISEHNRLYWYRQTLGQGPEFLTYFQNEAQLEKSRLLSDRFSAERPKGSFSTLEIQRTEQGDSAMYLCASSLATSGSGVDTQYFGPGTRLTVL.

The chain uses TRBV5-6 and TRBJ1-4, with D unclear. The V end was cut by 4 bases, the J end by 6 bases, with 16 bases between. CDR1 is SGHDT and CDR2 is YYEEEE in the germline V gene. The CDR3 loop spans 15 amino acids. CDR3 residues: CASSLPPGRDEKLFF. In nucleotides, the CDR3 is TGTGCCAGCAGCCTCCCCCCTGGGAGGGATGAAAAACTGTTTTTT.

The CDR3 DNA follows: TGTGCCACCAGCCGCGAGCGGGGGCCAGATACGCAGTATTTT. Its translation: CATSRERGPDTQYF. This chain uses TRBV15 with TRBJ2-3; 8 bases align to TRBD2. Trimming cost V 5 bases and J 4 bases; bases outside gene matches: 5. The CDR3 extends over 14 amino acids. Germline V gene sequence: CDR1 LNHNV, CDR2 YYDKDF (reference sequence).

The chain has TRBV7-9 and TRBJ1-6; 7 bases agree with TRBD1. CDR3 length: 14 residues. The germline V gene has CDR1 SEHNR and CDR2 FQNEAQ (reference sequence). Unmatched junction bases numbered 2, after V lost 3 bases and J lost 6 bases. The CDR3 coding sequence is TGTGCCAGCAGCTTTGGACAGGTTAATTCACCCCTCCACTTT. Translating it yields CASSFGQVNSPLHF.

J is TRBJ2-2 and V is TRBV7-6; 7 bases fit TRBD1. This CDR3 comprises 16 residues. The germline V gene encodes CDR1 SGHVS and CDR2 FNYEAQ. Unmatched junction bases numbered 10, after V lost 6 bases and J lost 3 bases. CDR3 sequence (DNA): TGTGCCAGCAGTTCCAACAGGGGAGCGGACACCGGGGAGCTGTTTTTT. Protein product: CASSSNRGADTGELFF.

This clone was found once. The chain is built from TRBV6-2 or TRBV6-3 and TRBJ2-7; D remains unclear. The CDR3 is 14 residues long. V lost 0 bases and J 5 bases, leaving 11 bases between the germline ends. CDR1 MNHEY and CDR2 SVGEGT come from the germline V gene. As DNA, the CDR3 is TGTGCCAGCAGTTACTCTGGGCCTAGGGACGAGCAGTACGTC. This gives the protein CASSYSGPRDEQYV.

The V gene is TRBV6-2 or TRBV6-3, the J gene TRBJ1-1; TRBD1 might be the D (5 bases). Germline lookup yields CDR1 MNHEY and CDR2 SVGEGT. The CDR3 runs to 14 residues. Trimming shortened V by 2 bases and J by 6 bases, and 13 bases separated the two germline ends. The CDR3 loop is CASSYLSGRAEAFF. Here the CDR3 DNA reads TGTGCCAGCAGTTACCTGTCGGGGCGGGCTGAAGCTTTCTTT.

This chain connects TRBV28 to TRBJ1-2; a weak D match, TRBD1 (6 bases). Germline V gives CDR1 MDHEN, CDR2 SYDVKM. The CDR3 sequence is 13 residues long. The ends were cut back, 8 bases at V and 6 bases at J, with 16 bases in the middle. CDR3 amino acids: CASQGLELNGYTF. CDR3 DNA: TGTGCCAGCCAGGGGCTTGAGCTGAATGGCTACACCTTC.

The CDR3 is CASNVPAGELFF. The DNA of the CDR3 is TGTGCCAGCAACGTCCCGGCCGGGGAGCTGTTTTTT. J is TRBJ2-2 and V is TRBV7-2; D ambiguous. The germline V and J ends were trimmed by 7 bases and 6 bases, with 9 bases remaining between them. In germline, CDR1 is SGHTA, CDR2 FQGNSA. The CDR3 covers 12 residues.